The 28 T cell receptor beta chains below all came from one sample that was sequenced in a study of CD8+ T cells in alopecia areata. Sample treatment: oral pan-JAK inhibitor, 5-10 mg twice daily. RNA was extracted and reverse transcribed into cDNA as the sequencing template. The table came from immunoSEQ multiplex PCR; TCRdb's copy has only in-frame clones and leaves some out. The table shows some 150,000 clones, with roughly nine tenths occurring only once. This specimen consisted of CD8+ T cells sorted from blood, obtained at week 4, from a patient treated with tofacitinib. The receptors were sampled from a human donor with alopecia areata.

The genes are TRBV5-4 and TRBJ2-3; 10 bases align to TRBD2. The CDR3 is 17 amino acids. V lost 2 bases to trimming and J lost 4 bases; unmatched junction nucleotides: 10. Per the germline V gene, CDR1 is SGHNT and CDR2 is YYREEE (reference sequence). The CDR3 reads CASSFSGGIPRADTQYF. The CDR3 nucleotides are TGTGCCAGCAGCTTTAGCGGGGGGATCCCCCGGGCAGATACGCAGTATTTT.

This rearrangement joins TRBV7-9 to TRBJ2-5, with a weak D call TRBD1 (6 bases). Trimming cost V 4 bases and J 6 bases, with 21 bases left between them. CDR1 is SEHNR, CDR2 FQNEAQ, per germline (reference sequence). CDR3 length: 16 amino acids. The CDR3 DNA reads TGTGCCAGCAGCTGGCTAGACGGACAGAGGCAACAGACCCAGTACTTC. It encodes CASSWLDGQRQQTQYF.

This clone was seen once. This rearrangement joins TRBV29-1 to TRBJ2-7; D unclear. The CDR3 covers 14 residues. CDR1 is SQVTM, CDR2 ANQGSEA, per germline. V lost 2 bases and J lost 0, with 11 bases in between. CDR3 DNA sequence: TGCAGCGTTGAAACGCAAAGGAGCTCCTACGAGCAGTACTTC. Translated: CSVETQRSSYEQYF.

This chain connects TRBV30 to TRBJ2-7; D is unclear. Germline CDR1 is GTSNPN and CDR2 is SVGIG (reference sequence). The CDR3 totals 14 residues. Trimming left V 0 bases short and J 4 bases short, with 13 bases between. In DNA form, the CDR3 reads TGTGCCTGGAGTGTGGGTCCGGGCGAATACGAGCAGTACTTC. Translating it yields CAWSVGPGEYEQYF.

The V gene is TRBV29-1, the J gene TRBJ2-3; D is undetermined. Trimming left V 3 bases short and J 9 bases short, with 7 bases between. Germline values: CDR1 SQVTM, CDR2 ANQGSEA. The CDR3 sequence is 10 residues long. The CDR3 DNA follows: TGCAGCGTTGAGTCTACGACGCAGTATTTT. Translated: CSVESTTQYF.

As DNA, the CDR3 is TGCGCCAGCAGCCAGCCGGCGGGCGAAGACGGCTACACCTTC. Its translation: CASSQPAGEDGYTF. The J gene is TRBJ1-2, the V gene TRBV5-1; D call uncertain. Germline V CDR1 and CDR2: SGHRS, YFSETQ. V lost 4 bases, J lost 8 bases, and 18 bases lay in between. The CDR3 sequence is 14 residues long.

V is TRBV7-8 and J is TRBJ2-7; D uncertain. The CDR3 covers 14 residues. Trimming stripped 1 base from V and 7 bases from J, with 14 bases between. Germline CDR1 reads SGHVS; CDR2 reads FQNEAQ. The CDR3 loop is CASSLDTLLGEQYF. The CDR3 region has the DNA TGTGCCAGCAGCTTAGACACCCTCCTGGGAGAGCAGTACTTC. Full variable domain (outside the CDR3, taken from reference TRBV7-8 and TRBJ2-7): GAGVSQSPRYKVAKRGQDVALRCDPISGHVSLFWYQQALGQGPEFLTYFQNEAQLDKSGLPSDRFFAERPEGSVSTLKIQRTQQEDSAVYLCASSLDTLLGEQYFGPGTRLTVT.

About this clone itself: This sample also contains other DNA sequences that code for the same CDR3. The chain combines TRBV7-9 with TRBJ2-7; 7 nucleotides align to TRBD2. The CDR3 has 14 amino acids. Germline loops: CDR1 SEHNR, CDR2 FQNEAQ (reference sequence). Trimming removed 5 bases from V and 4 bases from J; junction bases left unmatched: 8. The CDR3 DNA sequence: TGTGCCAGCAGCCCCCCAGCGGGAACGTACGAGCAGTACTTC. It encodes CASSPPAGTYEQYF.

The CDR3 DNA sequence: TGTGCCAGCAGACCCCGGGACTTCCCCCAAGAGACCCAGTACTTC. Amino acid sequence: CASRPRDFPQETQYF. The gene calls are TRBV2 and TRBJ2-5, with a weak D call TRBD2 (6 bases). Germline V gene sequence: CDR1 SNHLY, CDR2 FYNNEI. The V gene lost 6 bases and the J gene lost 1 base, with 15 bases spanning the gap. The CDR3 extends over 15 amino acids.

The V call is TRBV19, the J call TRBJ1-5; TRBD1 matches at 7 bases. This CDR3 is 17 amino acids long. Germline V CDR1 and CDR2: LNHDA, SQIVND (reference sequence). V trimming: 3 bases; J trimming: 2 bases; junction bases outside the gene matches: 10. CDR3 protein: CASSIGDRERGNQPQHF. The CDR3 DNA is TGTGCCAGTAGTATCGGTGACAGGGAAAGGGGCAATCAGCCCCAGCATTTT.

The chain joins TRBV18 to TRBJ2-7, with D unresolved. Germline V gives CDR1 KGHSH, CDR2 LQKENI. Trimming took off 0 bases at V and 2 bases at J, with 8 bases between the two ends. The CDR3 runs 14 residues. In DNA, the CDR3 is TGTGCCAGCTCACCACCCGACCGTGCCTACGAGCAGTACTTC. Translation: CASSPPDRAYEQYF. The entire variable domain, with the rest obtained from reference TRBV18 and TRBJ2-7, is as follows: NAGVMQNPRHLVRRRGQEARLRCSPMKGHSHVYWYRQLPEEGLKFMVYLQKENIIDESGMPKERFSAEFPKEGPSILRIQQVVRGDSAAYFCASSPPDRAYEQYFGPGTRLTVT.

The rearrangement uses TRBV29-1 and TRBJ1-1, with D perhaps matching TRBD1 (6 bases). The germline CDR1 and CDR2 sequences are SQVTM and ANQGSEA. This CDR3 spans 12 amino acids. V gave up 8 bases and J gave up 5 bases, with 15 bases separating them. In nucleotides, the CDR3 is TGCAGCACCAAATCGGGGGCGACTGAAGCTTTCTTT. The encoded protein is CSTKSGATEAFF.

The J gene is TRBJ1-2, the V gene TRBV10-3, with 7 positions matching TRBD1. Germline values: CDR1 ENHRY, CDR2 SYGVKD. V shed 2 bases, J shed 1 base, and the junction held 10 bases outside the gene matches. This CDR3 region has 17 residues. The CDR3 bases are TGTGCCATCAGTGAGCCGGACAGGACCCACCATAACTATGGCTACACCTTC. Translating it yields CAISEPDRTHHNYGYTF.

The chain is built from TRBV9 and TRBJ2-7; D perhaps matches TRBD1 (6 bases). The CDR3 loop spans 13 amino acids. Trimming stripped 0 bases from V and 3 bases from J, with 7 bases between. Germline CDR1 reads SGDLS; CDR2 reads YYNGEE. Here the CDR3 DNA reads TGTGCCAGCAGCGTAGCGGACAGCTACGAGCAGTACTTC. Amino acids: CASSVADSYEQYF. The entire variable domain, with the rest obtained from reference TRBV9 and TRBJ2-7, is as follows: DSGVTQTPKHLITATGQRVTLRCSPRSGDLSVYWYQQSLDQGLQFLIQYYNGEERAKGNILERFSAQQFPDLHSELNLSSLELGDSALYFCASSVADSYEQYFGPGTRLTVT.

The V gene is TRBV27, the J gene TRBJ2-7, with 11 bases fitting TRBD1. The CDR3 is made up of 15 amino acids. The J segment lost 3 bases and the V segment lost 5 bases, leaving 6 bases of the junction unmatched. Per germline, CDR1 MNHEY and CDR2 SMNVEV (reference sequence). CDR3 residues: CASSHGQGALYEQYF. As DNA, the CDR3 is TGTGCCAGCAGTCACGGACAGGGGGCCCTCTACGAGCAGTACTTC.

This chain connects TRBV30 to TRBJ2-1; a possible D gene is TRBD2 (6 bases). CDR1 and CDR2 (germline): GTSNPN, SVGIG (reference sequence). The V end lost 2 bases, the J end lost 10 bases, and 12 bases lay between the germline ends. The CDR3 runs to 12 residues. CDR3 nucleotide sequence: TGTGCCTGGAGTCTCCTCGGGGGAGAGCAGTTCTTC. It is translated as CAWSLLGGEQFF.

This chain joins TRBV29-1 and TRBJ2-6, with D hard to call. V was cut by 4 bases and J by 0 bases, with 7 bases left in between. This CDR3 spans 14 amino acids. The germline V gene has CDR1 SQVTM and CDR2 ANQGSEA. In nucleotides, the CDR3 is TGCAGCGTTGTTGGCAGCTCTGGGGCCAACGTCCTGACTTTC. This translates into CSVVGSSGANVLTF.

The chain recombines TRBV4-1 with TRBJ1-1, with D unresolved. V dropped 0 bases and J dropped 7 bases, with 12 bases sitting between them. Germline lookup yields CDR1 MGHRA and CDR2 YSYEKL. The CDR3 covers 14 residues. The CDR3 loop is CASSQDNGIVEAFF. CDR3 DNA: TGCGCCAGCAGCCAAGATAACGGGATAGTTGAAGCTTTCTTT.

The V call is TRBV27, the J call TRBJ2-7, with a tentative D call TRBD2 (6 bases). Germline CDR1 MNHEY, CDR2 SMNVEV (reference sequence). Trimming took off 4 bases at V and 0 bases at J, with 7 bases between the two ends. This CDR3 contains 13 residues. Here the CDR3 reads CASSSTSSYEQYF. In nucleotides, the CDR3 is TGTGCCAGCAGTTCGACTAGCTCCTACGAGCAGTACTTC.

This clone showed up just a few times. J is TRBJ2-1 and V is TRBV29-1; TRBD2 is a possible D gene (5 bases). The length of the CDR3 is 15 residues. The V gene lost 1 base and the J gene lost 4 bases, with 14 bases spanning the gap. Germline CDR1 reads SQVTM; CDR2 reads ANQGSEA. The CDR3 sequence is CSVEAPSGTYNEQFF. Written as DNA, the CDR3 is TGCAGCGTTGAAGCCCCCAGCGGAACTTACAATGAGCAGTTCTTC.

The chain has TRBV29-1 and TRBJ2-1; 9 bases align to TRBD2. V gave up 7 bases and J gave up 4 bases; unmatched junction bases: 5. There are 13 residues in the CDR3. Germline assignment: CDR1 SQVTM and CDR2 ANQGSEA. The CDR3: CSGRAGGYNEQFF. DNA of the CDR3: TGCAGCGGACGAGCGGGGGGTTACAATGAGCAGTTCTTC.

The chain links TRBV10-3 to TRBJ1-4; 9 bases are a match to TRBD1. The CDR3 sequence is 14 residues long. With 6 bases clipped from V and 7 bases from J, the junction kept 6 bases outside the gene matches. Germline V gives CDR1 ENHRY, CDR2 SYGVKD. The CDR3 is CAIRADRGSEKLFF. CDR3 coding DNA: TGTGCCATCAGAGCTGACAGGGGGAGTGAAAAACTGTTTTTT.

CDR3 DNA sequence: TGTGCCAGCAGAAGTCCCGAGTCCCTTTTATCCTACAATGAGCAGTTCTTC. The encoded protein is CASRSPESLLSYNEQFF. The chain joins TRBV7-8 to TRBJ2-1; D is undetermined. Germline V lookup: CDR1 SGHVS, CDR2 FQNEAQ. Deletions cut 6 bases from V and 1 base from J, with 19 bases between. This CDR3 is built from 17 residues.

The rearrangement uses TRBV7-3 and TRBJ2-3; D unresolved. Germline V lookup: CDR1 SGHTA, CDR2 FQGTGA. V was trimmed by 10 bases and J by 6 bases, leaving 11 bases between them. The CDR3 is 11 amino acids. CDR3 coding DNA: TGTGCCACCTCGAACGGGGATACGCAGTATTTT. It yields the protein CATSNGDTQYF. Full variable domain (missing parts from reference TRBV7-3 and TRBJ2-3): GAGVSQTPSNKVTEKGKYVELRCDPISGHTALYWYRQSLGQGPEFLIYFQGTGAADDSGLPNDRFFAVRPEGSVSTLKIQRTERGDSAVYLCATSNGDTQYFGPGTRLTVL.

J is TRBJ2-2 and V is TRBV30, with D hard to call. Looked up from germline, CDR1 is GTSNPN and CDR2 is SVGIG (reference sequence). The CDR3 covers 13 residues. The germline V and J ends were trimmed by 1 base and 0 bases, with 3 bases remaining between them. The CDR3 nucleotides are TGTGCCTGGAGTGCGGCGAACACCGGGGAGCTGTTTTTT. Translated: CAWSAANTGELFF.

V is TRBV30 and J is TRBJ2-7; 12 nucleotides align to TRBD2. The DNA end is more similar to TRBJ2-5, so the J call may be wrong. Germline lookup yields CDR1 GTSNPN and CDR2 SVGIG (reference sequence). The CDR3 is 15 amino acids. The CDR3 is CAWTRTSGAQETQYF. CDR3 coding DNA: TGTGCCTGGACAAGGACTAGCGGGGCACAAGAGACCCAGTACTTC.

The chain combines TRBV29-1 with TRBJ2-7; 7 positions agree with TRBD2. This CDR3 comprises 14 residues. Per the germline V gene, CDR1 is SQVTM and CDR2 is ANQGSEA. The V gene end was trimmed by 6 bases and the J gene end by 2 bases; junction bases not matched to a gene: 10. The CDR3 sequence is CSVATGTNAYEQYF. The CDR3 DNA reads TGCAGCGTGGCTACCGGGACTAATGCCTACGAGCAGTACTTC.

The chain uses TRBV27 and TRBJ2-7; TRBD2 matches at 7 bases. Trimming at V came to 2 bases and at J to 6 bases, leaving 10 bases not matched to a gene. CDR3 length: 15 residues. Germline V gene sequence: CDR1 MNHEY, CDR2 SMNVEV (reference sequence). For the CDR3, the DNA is TGTGCCAGCAGTTTACGGGGAGGGCGATTTGGCGAGCAGTACTTC. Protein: CASSLRGGRFGEQYF.